This T cell receptor beta chain was profiled in a study of CD8 T cells in ankylosing spondylitis. This clonotype appeared many times. The CDR3 loop spans 13 amino acids. J was trimmed by 7 bases and V by 5 bases; bases with no gene match: 9. Germline assignment: CDR1 DFQATT and CDR2 SNEGSKA (reference sequence). TCRdb reanalysed the 5' RACE reads using MiXCR and keeps one entry per CDR3 protein. The sample shows about 36,000 distinct CDR3 sequences, about 6.3% of them seen only once. Sequencing was done on a sample of blood, either unsorted or a sorted T cell fraction (not recorded which). The clonotype originates from a male donor with ankylosing spondylitis or in good health (not recorded which). The chain couples TRBV20-1 to TRBJ2-5, with TRBD1 matching over 8 bases. The chain's CDR3 is CSAQKQGDGTQYF. In DNA form, the CDR3 reads TGCAGTGCTCAGAAACAGGGGGACGGGACCCAGTACTTC.